These 10 T cell receptor beta chains were sequenced from one sample in a study of regulatory T cells in long-lasting Graves disease. According to the study, TCR beta libraries were built with iRepertoire HTBI primers and CDR3-region Arm-PCR. TCRdb called the multiplex PCR reads again in MiXCR, with one record for every CDR3 protein. The sample has about 450,000 distinct CDR3 sequences, roughly a quarter seen once; the top ten hold around 24%. The time point here: persistent/refractory GD, antithyroid drugs over 5 years with positive TRAb. The TCR library was made from RNA extracted from PBMCs. This specimen was peripheral blood mononuclear cells (PBMCs), taken when the disease was refractory, from a patient treated with antithyroid drugs. Every receptor here comes from a female donor with Graves disease.

This rearrangement joins TRBV10-3 to TRBJ2-2; D is unclear. CDR1 is ENHRY, CDR2 SYGVKD, per germline. This CDR3 region has 13 residues. V dropped 2 bases and J dropped 1 base, with 2 bases sitting between them. This chain's CDR3 is CAISELNTGELFF. The CDR3, as DNA: TGTGCCATCAGTGAGCTGAACACCGGGGAGCTGTTTTTT.

This clonotype was seen many times. The chain uses TRBV20-1 and TRBJ1-1; D remains unclear. Germline CDR1 is DFQATT and CDR2 is SNEGSKA (reference sequence). V was clipped by 5 bases and J by 3 bases, with 10 bases between them. CDR3 size: 12 residues. In DNA form, the CDR3 reads TGCAGTGCTCCCTATAGGTACACTGAAGCTTTCTTT. Its translation is CSAPYRYTEAFF.

This clonotype was seen a handful of times. V gene TRBV6-1 combines with J gene TRBJ2-7; 7 positions match TRBD1. The CDR3 loop spans 14 amino acids. Germline-derived CDR1 and CDR2 are MNHNS and SASEGT. The V gene end was trimmed by 7 bases and the J gene end by 7 bases; junction bases not matched to a gene: 13. As DNA, the CDR3 is TGTGCCAGCATTTCAGGGGGTCCTATTAAAGAGCAGTACTTC. Translated, it gives CASISGGPIKEQYF.

This clonotype was seen repeatedly, ten times or more. This chain joins TRBV15 and TRBJ1-6, with a possible D match to TRBD1 (5 bases). Trimming cost V 0 bases and J 9 bases, with 18 bases left between them. Per the germline V gene, CDR1 is LNHNV and CDR2 is YYDKDF (reference sequence). There are 17 residues in the CDR3. The CDR3 sequence is CATSRDFGSLRGSPLHF. DNA for the CDR3: TGTGCCACCAGCAGAGATTTTGGGTCCCTTAGGGGTTCACCCCTCCACTTT.

The rearrangement uses TRBV18 and TRBJ1-5, with D possibly matching TRBD1 (6 bases). The germline CDR1 and CDR2 sequences are KGHSH and LQKENI. The V end was cut by 6 bases, the J end by 3 bases, with 12 bases between. This CDR3 has 14 residues. In DNA, the CDR3 is TGTGCCAGCTCCCCGGACAGCACCAATCAGCCCCAGCATTTT. It codes for CASSPDSTNQPQHF. Together with reference TRBV18 and TRBJ1-5, the CDR3 gives the full variable domain: NAGVMQNPRHLVRRRGQEARLRCSPMKGHSHVYWYRQLPEEGLKFMVYLQKENIIDESGMPKERFSAEFPKEGPSILRIQQVVRGDSAAYFCASSPDSTNQPQHFGDGTRLSIL.

This clonotype was observed a handful of times. The rearrangement links TRBV12-3 or TRBV12-4 to TRBJ1-4; TRBD1 might be the D (5 bases). Between the trimmed V and J ends, which lost 4 bases and 7 bases, there was a span of 7 bases. The CDR3 loop spans 12 amino acids. The CDR3 loop is CASSWGIEKLFF. The CDR3 bases are TGTGCCAGCAGTTGGGGCATTGAAAAACTGTTTTTT.

This clonotype appeared many times. The V gene is TRBV19, the J gene TRBJ1-1; TRBD1 might be the D (6 bases). Per germline, CDR1 LNHDA and CDR2 SQIVND (reference sequence). This CDR3 has 16 residues. Trimming removed 6 bases from V and 5 bases from J, with 22 bases in between. CDR3 sequence: CASSNYRVGLMTEAFF. As DNA, the CDR3 is TGTGCCAGTAGCAACTACAGGGTCGGCTTAATGACTGAAGCTTTCTTT.

The rearrangement joins TRBV7-9 to TRBJ2-7; D is possibly TRBD2 (5 bases). The CDR3 is made up of 15 amino acids. Germline V gene lookup returns CDR1 SEHNR and CDR2 FQNEAQ (reference sequence). Trimming removed 5 bases from V and 4 bases from J, with 18 bases in between. As DNA, the CDR3 is TGTGCCAGCAGCCTCAGTTCCGGGCGGGCATACGAGCAGTACTTC. Its protein is CASSLSSGRAYEQYF.

This rearrangement joins TRBV9 to TRBJ2-1, with D maybe TRBD1 (6 bases). This CDR3 comprises 14 residues. Germline CDR1 SGDLS, CDR2 YYNGEE. Trimming stripped 4 bases from V and 12 bases from J, with 20 bases between. The CDR3: CASSLRQDTKGQFF. CDR3 nucleotides: TGTGCCAGCAGCCTTAGACAGGACACCAAAGGGCAGTTCTTC. The full variable domain, rest sourced from reference TRBV9 and TRBJ2-1, is DSGVTQTPKHLITATGQRVTLRCSPRSGDLSVYWYQQSLDQGLQFLIQYYNGEERAKGNILERFSAQQFPDLHSELNLSSLELGDSALYFCASSLRQDTKGQFFGPGTRLTVL.

Only a few counts were recorded for this clonotype. The chain links TRBV15 to TRBJ2-2; D may be TRBD2 (5 bases). This CDR3 comprises 16 residues. Trimming left V 0 bases short and J 5 bases short, with 13 bases between. Germline CDR1 is LNHNV and CDR2 is YYDKDF (reference sequence). CDR3 sequence: CATSRDLREITGELFF. The CDR3 region has the DNA TGTGCCACCAGCAGAGATCTTAGGGAGATAACCGGGGAGCTGTTTTTT.